One and the same sample provided the 30 T cell receptor beta chains below, sequenced in a study of blood T cell repertoires in COVID-19. The table came from immunoSEQ multiplex PCR; TCRdb's copy has only in-frame clones and leaves some out. The sample gives 150,000 to 180,000 clones, roughly 80% of which show up once; around 10% is in the top ten. Material: peripheral blood. All receptors come from an older woman with COVID-19, enrolled during active disease.

The chain combines TRBV3-1 (or the pseudogene TRBV3-2) with TRBJ2-5; unclear D gene. CDR1 and CDR2 (germline): LGHDT, YNNKEL (reference sequence). This CDR3 has 16 residues. V lost 1 base to trimming and J lost 5 bases, with 17 bases between them. For the CDR3, the DNA is TGTGCCAGCAGCCAAGCATCCGGCAATGCCAGGGAGACCCAGTACTTC. Translation gives CASSQASGNARETQYF.

The V call is TRBV3-1 (or the pseudogene TRBV3-2), the J call TRBJ2-2; 7 nucleotides match TRBD1. The germline CDR1 and CDR2 sequences are LGHDT and YNNKEL (reference sequence). Unmatched junction bases numbered 6, after V lost 1 base and J lost 7 bases. The CDR3 spans 15 residues. The chain's CDR3 is CASSQVRTGGGELFF. The CDR3, as DNA: TGTGCCAGCAGCCAAGTAAGGACAGGTGGCGGGGAGCTGTTTTTT.

The rearrangement links TRBV5-1 to TRBJ1-2; 7 positions match TRBD1. With V trimmed by 4 bases and J by 4 bases, 4 bases remained unmatched. The CDR3 has 13 amino acids. Germline-derived CDR1 and CDR2 are SGHRS and YFSETQ. Written as DNA, the CDR3 is TGCGCCAGCAGCCTGGACAGGATCTATGGCTACACCTTC. It codes for CASSLDRIYGYTF.

V gene TRBV19 combines with J gene TRBJ1-5, with a weak D call TRBD1 (5 bases). V gave up 4 bases and J gave up 4 bases, with 8 bases separating them. The CDR3 loop spans 13 amino acids. Germline V gene data show CDR1 as LNHDA and CDR2 as SQIVND (reference sequence). CDR3 sequence: CASSNQGNQPQHF. Here the CDR3 DNA reads TGTGCCAGTAGTAACCAGGGAAATCAGCCCCAGCATTTT. Using reference TRBV19 and TRBJ1-5 for the parts outside the CDR3, the full variable domain is DGGITQSPKYLFRKEGQNVTLSCEQNLNHDAMYWYRQDPGQGLRLIYYSQIVNDFQKGDIAEGYSVSREKKESFPLTVTSAQKNPTAFYLCASSNQGNQPQHFGDGTRLSIL.

The chain links TRBV11-2 to TRBJ1-6; D uncertain. V lost 2 bases, J lost 7 bases, and 12 bases lay in between. Germline V gene data show CDR1 as SGHAT and CDR2 as FQNNGV. This CDR3 has 15 amino acids. DNA of the CDR3: TGTGCCAGCAGCTTACGGGCCGAGGGAAATTCACCCCTCCACTTT. As protein: CASSLRAEGNSPLHF.

The CDR3 spells CASSLRQALTGELFF. CDR3 sequence (DNA): TGTGCCAGCAGCTTAAGACAGGCGTTAACCGGGGAGCTGTTTTTT. The chain employs TRBV7-8 and TRBJ2-2, with D possibly TRBD1 on 6 matching bases. V shed 2 bases and J shed 5 bases, with 12 bases lying between them. Germline V gene data show CDR1 as SGHVS and CDR2 as FQNEAQ. The CDR3 is 15 amino acids. The variable domain in full, with the rest retrieved from reference TRBV7-8 and TRBJ2-2, is GAGVSQSPRYKVAKRGQDVALRCDPISGHVSLFWYQQALGQGPEFLTYFQNEAQLDKSGLPSDRFFAERPEGSVSTLKIQRTQQEDSAVYLCASSLRQALTGELFFGEGSRLTVL.

Only a few counts were recorded for this clone. The chain recombines TRBV7-8 with TRBJ1-2; no clear D. There are 13 residues in the CDR3. Germline-derived CDR1 and CDR2 are SGHVS and FQNEAQ. Trimming removed 2 bases from V and 3 bases from J, with 7 bases in between. The CDR3 coding sequence is TGTGCCAGCAGCTTAAGCGGGTACTATGGCTACACCTTC. Its translation: CASSLSGYYGYTF.

The J gene is TRBJ2-5, the V gene TRBV3-1 (or the pseudogene TRBV3-2); D remains unclear. Germline CDR1 reads LGHDT; CDR2 reads YNNKEL (reference sequence). V dropped 1 base and J dropped 5 bases, with 11 bases sitting between them. CDR3 length: 14 amino acids. The CDR3 sequence: CASSQALVSETQYF. The CDR3 nucleotides are TGTGCCAGCAGCCAAGCTTTAGTCTCGGAGACCCAGTACTTC.

This chain connects TRBV5-5 to TRBJ1-4; D is unresolved. The CDR3 length is 11 residues. Trimming left V 1 base short and J 8 bases short, with 3 bases between. Germline V gene data show CDR1 as SGHKS and CDR2 as YYEKEE (reference sequence). DNA of the CDR3: TGTGCCAGCAGCTTGACAGAAAAACTGTTTTTT. Residues: CASSLTEKLFF. The full variable domain, rest sourced from reference TRBV5-5 and TRBJ1-4, is DAGVTQSPTHLIKTRGQQVTLRCSPISGHKSVSWYQQVLGQGPQFIFQYYEKEERGRGNFPDRFSARQFPNYSSELNVNALLLGDSALYLCASSLTEKLFFGSGTQLSVL.

V usage is TRBV7-6 and J usage is TRBJ2-2, with TRBD2 identical over 10 bases. Germline loops: CDR1 SGHVS, CDR2 FNYEAQ. The trim removed 6 bases at V and 6 bases at J, leaving 4 bases unmatched. CDR3 length: 14 residues. In DNA, the CDR3 is TGTGCCAGCAGTCGACTAGCGGGCTCCGGGGAGCTGTTTTTT. Residues: CASSRLAGSGELFF.

This clone is termed medium-sized. The chain joins TRBV5-6 to TRBJ1-2, with D possibly TRBD1 on 6 matching bases. This CDR3 region has 14 residues. V dropped 3 bases and J dropped 5 bases, with 14 bases sitting between them. The V gene's germline CDR1 is SGHDT and CDR2 YYEEEE. The CDR3 sequence is CASSSSDRPYGYTF. CDR3 in DNA: TGTGCCAGCAGCTCTTCGGACAGACCATATGGCTACACCTTC.

About this clone itself: At the DNA level, this CDR3 is encoded by other sequences in the same sample as well. This chain links TRBV5-1 with TRBJ2-1; D is undetermined. The ends were cut back, 0 bases at V and 4 bases at J, with 5 bases in the middle. The CDR3 is made up of 13 amino acids. Germline assignment: CDR1 SGHRS and CDR2 YFSETQ. The DNA for the CDR3 is TGCGCCAGCAGCTTGGGTCTTTACAATGAGCAGTTCTTC. Translation gives CASSLGLYNEQFF.

The chain combines TRBV15 with TRBJ2-1, with D perhaps TRBD2 (5 bases). Germline V gives CDR1 LNHNV, CDR2 YYDKDF (reference sequence). This CDR3 has 17 residues. Between the trimmed V and J ends, which lost 0 bases and 2 bases, there was a span of 14 bases. The CDR3 protein is CATSRDPGKWPYNEQFF. DNA for the CDR3: TGTGCCACCAGCAGAGATCCCGGGAAGTGGCCCTACAATGAGCAGTTCTTC.

This clone was seen once. The chain joins TRBV18 to TRBJ1-3; 9 bases agree with TRBD1. J lost 3 bases, V lost 4 bases, and 4 bases had no gene match. Looked up from germline, CDR1 is KGHSH and CDR2 is LQKENI. This CDR3 is built from 15 residues. The CDR3 bases are TGTGCCAGCTCACGGGACAGGGTGGATGGAAACACCATATATTTT. This sequence encodes CASSRDRVDGNTIYF.

The rearrangement joins TRBV5-1 to TRBJ2-5, with D hard to call. CDR1 and CDR2 from the germline V gene are SGHRS and YFSETQ. The V and J ends lost 3 bases and 5 bases respectively, with 17 bases between them. The CDR3 contains 15 residues. This chain's CDR3 is CASSSSLEIGETQYF. The CDR3 DNA is TGCGCCAGCAGCTCCTCCTTAGAGATCGGGGAGACCCAGTACTTC.

The chain has TRBV5-4 and TRBJ2-1; the D gene is possibly TRBD2 (5 bases). Germline values: CDR1 SGHNT, CDR2 YYREEE (reference sequence). Trimming stripped 4 bases from V and 2 bases from J, with 13 bases between. CDR3 size: 15 residues. Written as DNA, the CDR3 is TGTGCCAGCAGCGGGAGTATTGGGGCCTACAATGAGCAGTTCTTC. Translated, it gives CASSGSIGAYNEQFF.

The V call is TRBV18, the J call TRBJ2-1, with 12 bases fitting TRBD2. V lost 5 bases to trimming and J lost 8 bases; unmatched junction nucleotides: 4. CDR3 length: 14 residues. The germline V gene encodes CDR1 KGHSH and CDR2 LQKENI. The CDR3 region has the DNA TGTGCCAGCTCAGGGGGACTAGCGGGTGATGAGCAGTTCTTC. Amino acids: CASSGGLAGDEQFF.

This clone has more than one count but fewer than ten. V usage is TRBV7-3 and J usage is TRBJ2-2, with 11 bases fitting TRBD2. J lost 0 bases, V lost 2 bases, and 5 bases had no gene match. Germline V gives CDR1 SGHTA, CDR2 FQGTGA. This CDR3 is built from 18 residues. For the CDR3, the DNA is TGTGCCAGCAGCTTACGGGCGACTAGCGGGGCGAACACCGGGGAGCTGTTTTTT. It yields the protein CASSLRATSGANTGELFF.

This clone has only one observation. The chain employs TRBV10-3 and TRBJ1-6; 7 positions agree with TRBD1. The CDR3 length is 12 residues. Trimming at V came to 10 bases and at J to 7 bases, leaving 4 bases not matched to a gene. Germline CDR1 is ENHRY and CDR2 is SYGVKD. The CDR3: CASWDSNSPLHF. Here the CDR3 DNA reads TGTGCCAGCTGGGACAGCAATTCACCCCTCCACTTT.

The J gene is TRBJ2-3, the V gene TRBV24-1; no reliable D call. CDR1 and CDR2 (germline): KGHDR, SFDVKD. The CDR3 length is 16 residues. V was trimmed by 4 bases and J by 0 bases, leaving 13 bases between them. CDR3 coding DNA: TGTGCCACCAGTGACCGTACAGTAACAAGCACAGATACGCAGTATTTT. Amino acids: CATSDRTVTSTDTQYF.

This rearrangement joins TRBV24-1 to TRBJ1-1; D possibly corresponds to TRBD1 (5 bases). The germline V gene encodes CDR1 KGHDR and CDR2 SFDVKD. The CDR3 sequence is 15 residues long. V lost 0 bases to trimming and J lost 1 base, with 8 bases between them. CDR3 in DNA: TGTGCCACCAGTGATTTGCAGGGCCAGAACACTGAAGCTTTCTTT. This encodes CATSDLQGQNTEAFF.

This clone was observed a few times. CDR3 sequence reads: CASAGGSMNTEAFF. The CDR3 bases are TGTGCCAGCGCGGGTGGGTCTATGAACACTGAAGCTTTCTTT. This chain links TRBV27 with TRBJ1-1; D gene uncertain. CDR1 is MNHEY and CDR2 is SMNVEV in the germline V gene (reference sequence). V was cut by 8 bases and J by 0 bases, with 13 bases left in between. The CDR3 length is 14 residues.

The V and J genes are TRBV11-3 and TRBJ1-5; 7 bases fit TRBD1. CDR3 length: 15 amino acids. V was clipped by 7 bases and J by 4 bases; unmatched bases: 10. Germline V gives CDR1 SGHNT, CDR2 YENEEA. The CDR3 DNA is TGTGCCAGCACCCCCGACAGGGTCGATAATCAGCCCCAGCATTTT. This encodes CASTPDRVDNQPQHF. Complete variable domain (other parts from reference TRBV11-3 and TRBJ1-5): EAGVVQSPRYKIIEKKQPVAFWCNPISGHNTLYWYLQNLGQGPELLIRYENEEAVDDSQLPKDRFSAERLKGVDSTLKIQPAELGDSAVYLCASTPDRVDNQPQHFGDGTRLSIL.

The chain uses TRBV11-2 and TRBJ2-2, with D unresolved. The CDR3 loop spans 12 amino acids. Germline assignment: CDR1 SGHAT and CDR2 FQNNGV. The germline V and J ends were trimmed by 3 bases and 5 bases, with 4 bases remaining between them. The CDR3 here is CASSFITGELFF. The CDR3, as DNA: TGTGCCAGCAGCTTTATTACCGGGGAGCTGTTTTTT.

The rearrangement links TRBV10-3 to TRBJ2-2; 7 bases align to TRBD1. Trimming cost V 4 bases and J 2 bases; bases outside gene matches: 1. Per the germline V gene, CDR1 is ENHRY and CDR2 is SYGVKD. The CDR3 is 14 amino acids. CDR3 region: CAISGQGNTGELFF. CDR3 nucleotides: TGTGCCATCAGTGGACAGGGTAACACCGGGGAGCTGTTTTTT.

The genes are TRBV6-2 or TRBV6-3 and TRBJ1-1; TRBD1 agrees at 9 bases. Germline CDR1 is MNHEY and CDR2 is SVGEGT. With 0 bases clipped from V and 5 bases from J, the junction kept 4 bases outside the gene matches. There are 15 residues in the CDR3. CDR3 amino acids: CASSYSRQGVTEAFF. The DNA for the CDR3 is TGTGCCAGCAGTTACTCGAGACAGGGGGTAACTGAAGCTTTCTTT.

The CDR3 is CASSYGRRQPQHF. CDR3 nucleotides: TGTGCCAGCAGTTATGGCAGAAGACAGCCCCAGCATTTT. The V gene is TRBV27, the J gene TRBJ1-5; D unresolved. Trimming cost V 4 bases and J 7 bases, with 11 bases left between them. Germline V lookup: CDR1 MNHEY, CDR2 SMNVEV (reference sequence). The CDR3 sequence is 13 residues long.

The chain combines TRBV24-1 with TRBJ1-3; D remains unclear. The germline CDR1 and CDR2 sequences are KGHDR and SFDVKD. The CDR3 extends over 14 amino acids. Trimming removed 5 bases at V and 4 bases at J, with 11 bases between. The CDR3 DNA reads as TGTGCCACCAGTGCTGGGAGGTACGGAAACACCATATATTTT. It yields the protein CATSAGRYGNTIYF.

The chain combines TRBV7-9 with TRBJ1-1; D is uncertain. Germline values: CDR1 SEHNR, CDR2 FQNEAQ (reference sequence). The V and J ends lost 8 bases and 6 bases respectively, with 10 bases between them. The CDR3 runs 11 residues. The CDR3 loop is CASALNSEAFF. CDR3 DNA sequence: TGTGCCAGCGCCCTCAACTCTGAAGCTTTCTTT.

The chain carries TRBV24-1 and TRBJ2-3; a possible D gene is TRBD1 (6 bases). From germline, CDR1 is KGHDR and CDR2 SFDVKD. The CDR3 extends over 14 amino acids. Trimming removed 9 bases from V and 1 base from J, with 13 bases in between. The CDR3 loop is CATAGRGRTDTQYF. CDR3 nucleotides: TGTGCCACCGCGGGCAGGGGACGCACAGATACGCAGTATTTT.